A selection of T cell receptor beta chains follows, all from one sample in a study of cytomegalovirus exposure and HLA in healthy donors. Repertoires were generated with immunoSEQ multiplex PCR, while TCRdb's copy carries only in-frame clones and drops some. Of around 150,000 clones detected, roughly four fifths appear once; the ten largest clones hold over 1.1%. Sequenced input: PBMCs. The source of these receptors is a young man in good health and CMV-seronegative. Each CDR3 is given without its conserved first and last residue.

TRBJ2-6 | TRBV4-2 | ASSPGVNVLT
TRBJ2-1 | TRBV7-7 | ASSPGTSVEQF
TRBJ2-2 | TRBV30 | AWTSGLAGVGELF
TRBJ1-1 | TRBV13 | ASSYGQGGFGEAF
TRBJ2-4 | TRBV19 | ASSMIGTGKNIQY
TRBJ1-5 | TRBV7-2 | ASSSAAQGGNQPQH
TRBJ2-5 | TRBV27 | ASSPPYQETQY
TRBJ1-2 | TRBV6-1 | ASSTRQGSYGYT
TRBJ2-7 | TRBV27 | ASSPQGFEQY
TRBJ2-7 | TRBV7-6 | ASSQRQESYEQY
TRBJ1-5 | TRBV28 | ASSNVGQRNQPQH
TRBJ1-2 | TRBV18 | ASSPGQGYDGYT
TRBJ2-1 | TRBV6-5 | ASSYSGLAGNEQF